A selection of T cell receptor beta chains follows, all from one sample in a study of CD8+ T cells in alopecia areata. Measured with immunoSEQ multiplex PCR; TCRdb has only the in-frame clones, and not every one. Altogether about 190,000 clones are present, around 60% being singletons, with the ten largest covering 0.65% to 0.7%. Sequences were derived from CD4+ T cells sorted from blood, sampled at week 4, from a patient treated with tofacitinib. The receptors here all came from a human donor with alopecia areata. CDR3s include the opening cysteine and the closing phenylalanine or tryptophan. D genes are given only for firm matches. Only part of the rows carry a size: once, few, many, or a class if the clone is expanded.

size: .
J: TRBJ2-5
D: .
V: TRBV27
CDR3: CASSLWGGETQYF
DNA: TGTGCCAGCAGTTTATGGGGTGGGGAGACCCAGTACTTC

size: .
J: TRBJ2-5
D: TRBD1
V: TRBV10-3
CDR3: CAIRQGRQETQYF
DNA: TGTGCCATTCGACAGGGAAGGCAAGAGACCCAGTACTTC

size: once
J: TRBJ2-3
D: .
V: TRBV7-2
CDR3: CASSFLRSDTQYF
DNA: TGTGCCAGCAGCTTTCTCCGATCCGATACGCAGTATTTT

size: once
J: TRBJ2-2
D: .
V: TRBV5-4
CDR3: CASSSKHSNTGELFF
DNA: TGTGCCAGCAGCTCTAAACACTCGAACACCGGGGAGCTGTTTTTT

size: many
J: TRBJ1-1
D: TRBD1
V: TRBV5-1
CDR3: CASSLEFTGGKAFF
DNA: TGCGCCAGCAGCTTGGAATTCACAGGGGGGAAAGCTTTCTTT

size: .
J: TRBJ1-2
D: .
V: TRBV30
CDR3: CAWSEGGGYTF
DNA: TGTGCCTGGAGTGAGGGGGGCGGCTACACCTTC

size: few
J: TRBJ1-2
D: .
V: TRBV25-1
CDR3: CASSEFADYGYTF
DNA: TGTGCCAGCAGTGAATTCGCCGACTATGGCTACACCTTC

size: .
J: TRBJ2-1
D: .
V: TRBV25-1
CDR3: CASSVRGEQFF
DNA: TGTGCCAGCAGTGTCCGGGGTGAGCAGTTCTTC

size: .
J: TRBJ1-1
D: .
V: TRBV29-1
CDR3: CSVERGRGMNTEAFF
DNA: TGCAGCGTTGAACGGGGAAGGGGGATGAACACTGAAGCTTTCTTT

size: .
J: TRBJ2-3
D: .
V: TRBV15
CDR3: CATSRDGEDTQYF
DNA: TGTGCCACCAGCAGAGATGGGGAAGATACGCAGTATTTT

size: few
J: TRBJ2-5
D: TRBD1
V: TRBV9
CDR3: CASSPRELGGPPQYF
DNA: TGTGCCAGCAGCCCCCGGGAACTAGGGGGCCCGCCCCAGTACTTC

size: .
J: TRBJ2-5
D: TRBD2
V: TRBV7-9
CDR3: CASSLETPSGSATQYF
DNA: TGTGCCAGCAGCTTAGAAACCCCTAGCGGGAGCGCGACCCAGTACTTC

size: few
J: TRBJ1-1
D: .
V: TRBV5-5
CDR3: CASSLGGANTEAFF
DNA: TGTGCCAGCAGCTTGGGGGGAGCGAACACTGAAGCTTTCTTT

size: .
J: TRBJ2-1
D: TRBD2
V: TRBV5-4
CDR3: CASSPGTSGFSSYNEQFF
DNA: TGTGCCAGCAGCCCCGGGACTAGCGGTTTTAGCTCCTACAATGAGCAGTTCTTC

size: few
J: TRBJ2-1
D: .
V: TRBV7-8
CDR3: CASSSLGTSYNEQFF
DNA: TGTGCCAGCAGCTCTCTAGGGACCAGTTACAATGAGCAGTTCTTC

size: .
J: TRBJ1-5
D: TRBD1
V: TRBV19
CDR3: CASSVTGEVNQPQHF
DNA: TGTGCCAGTAGTGTGACAGGGGAGGTGAATCAGCCCCAGCATTTT

size: .
J: TRBJ2-7
D: .
V: TRBV29-1
CDR3: CSVEPPDSSYEQYF
DNA: TGCAGCGTTGAACCCCCCGACTCTTCCTACGAGCAGTACTTC

size: .
J: TRBJ1-2
D: .
V: TRBV15
CDR3: CATSRVGYYTF
DNA: TGTGCCACCAGCAGAGTAGGATACTACACCTTC

size: .
J: TRBJ2-1
D: TRBD2
V: TRBV4-2
CDR3: CASSRGLALGNEQFF
DNA: TGTGCCAGCAGCCGGGGACTAGCGCTGGGCAATGAGCAGTTCTTC

size: once
J: TRBJ1-2
D: .
V: TRBV7-6
CDR3: CASSPGRATNYGYTF
DNA: TGTGCCAGCAGCCCAGGGAGGGCGACCAACTATGGCTACACCTTC

size: .
J: TRBJ2-1
D: .
V: TRBV14
CDR3: CASSQPQRYYNEQFF
DNA: TGTGCCAGCAGCCAACCGCAGCGGTACTACAATGAGCAGTTCTTC

size: .
J: TRBJ2-1
D: .
V: TRBV5-1
CDR3: CASSLVSEQFF
DNA: TGCGCCAGCAGCTTGGTTAGTGAGCAGTTCTTC

size: .
J: TRBJ2-1
D: .
V: TRBV5-1
CDR3: CASSLEGLDEQFF
DNA: TGCGCCAGCAGCTTGGAGGGGTTGGATGAGCAGTTCTTC

size: .
J: TRBJ2-7
D: TRBD2
V: TRBV29-1
CDR3: CSVVGLADYEQYF
DNA: TGCAGCGTCGTGGGGCTAGCGGACTACGAGCAGTACTTC

size: .
J: TRBJ2-3
D: .
V: TRBV6-5
CDR3: CASSYSRWPPDTQYF
DNA: TGTGCCAGCAGTTACTCGAGATGGCCGCCAGATACGCAGTATTTT

size: .
J: TRBJ2-1
D: .
V: TRBV6-5
CDR3: CASGLLRGEQFF
DNA: TGTGCCAGCGGACTCTTACGTGGGGAGCAGTTCTTC

size: .
J: TRBJ2-2
D: .
V: TRBV11-2
CDR3: CASSTTDMNTGELFF
DNA: TGTGCCAGCAGCACGACGGATATGAACACCGGGGAGCTGTTTTTT

size: .
J: TRBJ2-2
D: .
V: TRBV23-1
CDR3: CAPKTQRAGELFF
DNA: TGCGCCCCTAAGACCCAGAGAGCCGGGGAGCTGTTTTTT

size: few
J: TRBJ1-1
D: .
V: TRBV10-2
CDR3: CASRRGASANTEAFF
DNA: TGCGCCAGCAGAAGGGGGGCTAGCGCGAACACTGAAGCTTTCTTT

size: few
J: TRBJ2-1
D: .
V: TRBV20-1
CDR3: CSAGHLNEQFF
DNA: TGCAGTGCGGGCCATCTCAATGAGCAGTTCTTC

size: .
J: TRBJ2-3
D: .
V: TRBV30
CDR3: CASRGLRGGTDTQYF
DNA: TGTGCCTCGAGGGGACTGCGGGGAGGCACAGATACGCAGTATTTT

size: .
J: TRBJ1-1
D: TRBD1
V: TRBV30
CDR3: CAWSGQGNTEAFF
DNA: TGTGCCTGGAGTGGACAGGGGAACACTGAAGCTTTCTTT

size: .
J: TRBJ1-2
D: TRBD1
V: TRBV25-1
CDR3: CASRVDRGYGYTF
DNA: TGTGCCAGCAGGGTAGACAGGGGATATGGCTACACCTTC

size: .
J: TRBJ2-7
D: .
V: TRBV27
CDR3: CASRPGWQDEQYF
DNA: TGTGCCAGCAGGCCAGGGTGGCAGGACGAGCAGTACTTC

size: .
J: TRBJ1-2
D: .
V: TRBV30
CDR3: CAWASLATTGGYTF
DNA: TGTGCCTGGGCCTCCCTGGCCACCACGGGGGGCTACACCTTC

size: .
J: TRBJ1-1
D: .
V: TRBV5-4
CDR3: CASSSDGGRTEAFF
DNA: TGTGCCAGCAGCTCCGACGGCGGCCGCACTGAAGCTTTCTTT

size: .
J: TRBJ1-3
D: .
V: TRBV5-1
CDR3: CASSPGHRSGNTIYF
DNA: TGCGCCAGCAGCCCGGGACACCGCTCTGGAAACACCATATATTTT

size: .
J: TRBJ2-7
D: TRBD2
V: TRBV29-1
CDR3: CSVELAGDLQYF
DNA: TGCAGCGTTGAACTAGCGGGAGATTTGCAGTACTTC

size: .
J: TRBJ2-5
D: .
V: TRBV18
CDR3: CASSPLTYQETQYF
DNA: TGTGCCAGCTCACCCTTGACTTACCAAGAGACCCAGTACTTC

size: .
J: TRBJ1-3
D: .
V: TRBV29-1
CDR3: CSVAGAGNTIYF
DNA: TGCAGCGTTGCAGGGGCTGGAAACACCATATATTTT

size: few
J: TRBJ2-3
D: .
V: TRBV4-2
CDR3: CASSQDRGGVTDTQYF
DNA: TGTGCCAGCAGCCAAGATCGTGGGGGCGTCACAGATACGCAGTATTTT

size: .
J: TRBJ1-5
D: .
V: TRBV30
CDR3: CAWAGRGNQPQHF
DNA: TGTGCCTGGGCGGGCAGGGGTAACCAGCCCCAGCATTTT

size: .
J: TRBJ1-2
D: .
V: TRBV19
CDR3: CASSLTAYGYTF
DNA: TGTGCCAGTAGTCTCACAGCCTATGGCTACACCTTC

size: .
J: TRBJ2-2
D: TRBD2
V: TRBV5-4
CDR3: CASSGSGGRFTGELFF
DNA: TGTGCCAGCAGCGGCTCTGGCGGGAGGTTTACCGGGGAGCTGTTTTTT

size: .
J: TRBJ2-2
D: .
V: TRBV5-1
CDR3: CASSLGRASTGELFF
DNA: TGCGCCAGCAGCCTGGGACGGGCCAGCACCGGGGAGCTGTTTTTT

size: few
J: TRBJ1-1
D: .
V: TRBV29-1
CDR3: CSVGRGHGGTEAFF
DNA: TGCAGCGTTGGACGGGGGCATGGGGGTACTGAAGCTTTCTTT

size: .
J: TRBJ1-5
D: TRBD1
V: TRBV5-4
CDR3: CASSMTGESGGNQPQHF
DNA: TGTGCCAGCAGCATGACAGGGGAATCGGGAGGCAATCAGCCCCAGCATTTT

size: .
J: TRBJ1-1
D: .
V: TRBV7-9
CDR3: CASSFVNQEIYTEAFF
DNA: TGTGCCAGCAGCTTCGTCAATCAGGAGATTTACACTGAAGCTTTCTTT

size: .
J: TRBJ2-2
D: .
V: TRBV5-5
CDR3: CASSLGGLYTGELFF
DNA: TGTGCCAGCAGCTTAGGGGGACTATACACCGGGGAGCTGTTTTTT

size: .
J: TRBJ1-1
D: TRBD1
V: TRBV29-1
CDR3: CSVYGTGETEAFF
DNA: TGCAGCGTTTACGGGACAGGAGAGACTGAAGCTTTCTTT

size: .
J: TRBJ2-3
D: .
V: TRBV9
CDR3: CASSAAARLNTQYF
DNA: TGTGCCAGCAGCGCCGCGGCCCGGTTGAATACGCAGTATTTT